These 15 T cell receptor beta chains were all obtained from the same sample, sequenced in a study of PD-L1 blockade in urothelial cancer. Assay used: immunoSEQ multiplex PCR; TCRdb lists only in-frame clones, some missing. The table shows about 120,000 clones, with roughly 82% occurring only once. The time point was: peripheral blood 6 weeks after treatment start. Sequencing used PBMCs, obtained around atezolizumab (anti-PD-L1) treatment. The receptor set was obtained from a man aged 45 to 65 with urothelial cancer.

The rearrangement joins TRBV5-6 to TRBJ2-3; a weak D match, TRBD1 (6 bases). The CDR3 totals 15 residues. Germline assignment: CDR1 SGHDT and CDR2 YYEEEE. Trimming pared 7 bases from V and 7 bases from J, leaving 22 bases between. The CDR3 nucleotides are TGTGCCAGCGTTAAGCTTGGGACATTTACGAATACGCAGTATTTT. As protein: CASVKLGTFTNTQYF.

The chain is built from TRBV14 and TRBJ2-3; no reliable D call. Deletions cut 1 base from V and 1 base from J, with 9 bases between. This CDR3 has 15 residues. Germline CDR1 reads SGHDN; CDR2 reads FVKESK. Here the CDR3 DNA reads TGTGCCAGCAGCCAAGTTCCGAGAGGCACAGATACGCAGTATTTT. This sequence encodes CASSQVPRGTDTQYF. Based on the CDR3 plus reference TRBV14 and TRBJ2-3, the full variable domain is EAGVTQFPSHSVIEKGQTVTLRCDPISGHDNLYWYRRVMGKEIKFLLHFVKESKQDESGMPNNRFLAERTGGTYSTLKVQPAELEDSGVYFCASSQVPRGTDTQYFGPGTRLTVL.

V usage is TRBV15 and J usage is TRBJ2-5; D gene unclear. Germline lookup yields CDR1 LNHNV and CDR2 YYDKDF (reference sequence). V gave up 1 base and J gave up 2 bases, with 8 bases separating them. This CDR3 region has 14 residues. DNA of the CDR3: TGTGCCACCAGCAGAGCCCTCACACAAGAGACCCAGTACTTC. Its translation is CATSRALTQETQYF.

The chain carries TRBV7-6 and TRBJ2-1; the D gene is possibly TRBD2 (6 bases). This CDR3 region has 15 residues. CDR1 and CDR2 (germline): SGHVS, FNYEAQ. The V and J ends lost 1 base and 0 bases respectively, with 7 bases between them. In nucleotides, the CDR3 is TGTGCCAGCAGCTTAGGCGGGAACTCCTACAATGAGCAGTTCTTC. It translates to CASSLGGNSYNEQFF.

This chain connects TRBV19 to TRBJ1-5; weak D call: TRBD1 (5 bases). The CDR3 runs to 16 residues. Per the germline V gene, CDR1 is LNHDA and CDR2 is SQIVND (reference sequence). Trimming took 5 bases from V and 4 from J, leaving 18 bases between them. This CDR3 reads CASSSRTTTRNQPQHF. In nucleotides, the CDR3 is TGTGCCAGTAGTTCCAGGACAACCACTCGGAATCAGCCCCAGCATTTT.

This clone is medium-sized. This chain links TRBV15 with TRBJ2-3; D ambiguous. Germline V gene data show CDR1 as LNHNV and CDR2 as YYDKDF (reference sequence). The CDR3 sequence is 16 residues long. V lost 1 base and J 5 bases, leaving 16 bases between the germline ends. The CDR3 DNA follows: TGTGCCACCAGCAGAGGGCTGAGCTCTAGAGGAGATACGCAGTATTTT. It encodes CATSRGLSSRGDTQYF.

This clone was picked up one time. This rearrangement joins TRBV5-4 to TRBJ2-7, with TRBD1 matching 8 bases. Germline lookup yields CDR1 SGHNT and CDR2 YYREEE (reference sequence). After removal of 0 bases from V and 2 bases from J, the junction contained 7 bases not matched to a gene. The CDR3 totals 16 residues. The CDR3, as DNA: TGTGCCAGCAGCTTGGGGGACAGGCCGCCTACCTACGAGCAGTACTTC. Translating it yields CASSLGDRPPTYEQYF.

The rearrangement uses TRBV19 and TRBJ2-4; 7 bases fit TRBD1. Germline loops: CDR1 LNHDA, CDR2 SQIVND (reference sequence). The length of the CDR3 is 13 residues. Trimming at V came to 6 bases and at J to 8 bases, leaving 7 bases not matched to a gene. The CDR3 protein is CASRFGQVDIQYF. Written as DNA, the CDR3 is TGTGCCAGTAGGTTTGGACAGGTGGACATTCAGTACTTC.

V and J are TRBV6-1 and TRBJ1-6; D may be TRBD1 (5 bases). Between the trimmed V and J ends, which lost 2 bases and 13 bases, there was a span of 18 bases. Germline lookup yields CDR1 MNHNS and CDR2 SASEGT. This CDR3 comprises 15 residues. The CDR3 protein is CASSESGGGRRPLHF. CDR3 nucleotide sequence: TGTGCCAGCAGTGAATCCGGGGGGGGACGGCGGCCCCTCCACTTT.

This chain connects TRBV4-1 to TRBJ1-1; 7 bases agree with TRBD1. Germline V gene lookup returns CDR1 MGHRA and CDR2 YSYEKL. The CDR3 is 14 amino acids. V trimming: 0 bases; J trimming: 4 bases; junction bases outside the gene matches: 2. CDR3 in DNA: TGCGCCAGCAGCCAAGAGAACAGGGGCACTGAAGCTTTCTTT. Amino acids: CASSQENRGTEAFF.

This chain's CDR3 is CASSMVLAKNIQYF. The CDR3 DNA is TGTGCCAGTAGTATGGTACTAGCCAAAAACATTCAGTACTTC. The chain carries TRBV19 and TRBJ2-4; D gene ambiguous. The CDR3 covers 14 residues. CDR1 is LNHDA and CDR2 is SQIVND in the germline V gene (reference sequence). V was shortened by 3 bases and J by 0 bases, with 6 bases between the two germline ends. The entire variable domain, with the rest obtained from reference TRBV19 and TRBJ2-4, is as follows: DGGITQSPKYLFRKEGQNVTLSCEQNLNHDAMYWYRQDPGQGLRLIYYSQIVNDFQKGDIAEGYSVSREKKESFPLTVTSAQKNPTAFYLCASSMVLAKNIQYFGAGTRLSVL.

CDR3 nucleotide sequence: TGTGCCAGCACTATTTTCAGGGGTGCGTACGAGCAGTACTTC. Amino acid sequence: CASTIFRGAYEQYF. V usage is TRBV2 and J usage is TRBJ2-7; TRBD1 might be the D (6 bases). CDR1 and CDR2 from the germline V gene are SNHLY and FYNNEI. CDR3 size: 14 residues. Trimming pared 7 bases from V and 4 bases from J, leaving 17 bases between. Supplemented by reference TRBV2 and TRBJ2-7, the full variable domain reads EPEVTQTPSHQVTQMGQEVILRCVPISNHLYFYWYRQILGQKVEFLVSFYNNEISEKSEIFDDQFSVERPDGSNFTLKIRSTKLEDSAMYFCASTIFRGAYEQYFGPGTRLTVT.

This chain uses TRBV6-1 with TRBJ2-7; TRBD1 matches at 9 bases. CDR1 and CDR2 from the germline V gene are MNHNS and SASEGT. CDR3 length: 15 amino acids. V dropped 0 bases and J dropped 3; count of bases not matched to a gene: 3. CDR3 nucleotides: TGTGCCAGCAGTGAAGCGGGGACAGGGATCTACGAGCAGTACTTC. It is translated as CASSEAGTGIYEQYF.

The rearrangement joins TRBV2 to TRBJ1-5; 7 positions match TRBD1. CDR1 is SNHLY and CDR2 is FYNNEI in the germline V gene. V shed 6 bases and J 5 bases; nucleotides not matched to a gene: 4. The CDR3 has 13 amino acids. The DNA for the CDR3 is TGTGCCAGCAGACAGGGGTGGGATCAGCCCCAGCATTTT. Translating it yields CASRQGWDQPQHF. Full variable domain (missing parts from reference TRBV2 and TRBJ1-5): EPEVTQTPSHQVTQMGQEVILRCVPISNHLYFYWYRQILGQKVEFLVSFYNNEISEKSEIFDDQFSVERPDGSNFTLKIRSTKLEDSAMYFCASRQGWDQPQHFGDGTRLSIL.

This rearrangement joins TRBV18 to TRBJ2-1; 8 bases are shared with TRBD2. This CDR3 is 17 amino acids long. Germline assignment: CDR1 KGHSH and CDR2 LQKENI. Unmatched junction bases numbered 6, after V lost 0 bases and J lost 2 bases. CDR3 coding DNA: TGTGCCAGCTCACCACCTGGACTAGCCGCGCCCTACAATGAGCAGTTCTTC. The encoded protein is CASSPPGLAAPYNEQFF.